This T cell receptor beta chain emerged from a study of Ad26.COV2.S vaccination and SARS-CoV-2 variants. Here immunoSEQ multiplex PCR was the method, and the copy in TCRdb shows in-frame clones only, minus some. Here the sample spans about 320,000 clones, around four fifths being singletons. As for treatment: some 20 received Ad26.COV2.S at low or high dose, single or two shots; about 5 received placebo; per-sample allocation not given. At day 63 after the first vaccine or placebo injection, samples were drawn. Immunization relied on an Ad26 vector, which expressed Wuhan-strain SARS-CoV-2 spike. Here the sequenced sample was peripheral blood, taken in a trial of Ad26.COV2.S vaccine versus placebo. This TCR was sampled from a person aged 18-60 years who received the Ad26.COV2.S COVID-19 vaccine or a placebo.

This CDR3 reads CASSLFALPGRYGYTF. CDR3 nucleotide sequence: TGTGCCAGCAGCTTATTCGCCCTGCCAGGGCGCTATGGCTACACCTTC. V usage is TRBV7-9 and J usage is TRBJ1-2, with D tentatively TRBD1 (5 bases). From germline, CDR1 is SEHNR and CDR2 FQNEAQ (reference sequence). The V and J ends lost 2 bases and 4 bases respectively, with 17 bases between them. This CDR3 is 16 amino acids long.